Following are 7 T cell receptor beta chains from one sample sequenced in a study of human thymus T cells. The table came from immunoSEQ multiplex PCR; TCRdb's copy has only in-frame clones and leaves some out. The repertoire has approximately 40,000 clones, 94% of them found once; the top ten carry roughly 0.12%. Sequencing was done on a sample of blood. These TCRs come from a boy in the first two years of life with a congenital heart defect but otherwise immunologically healthy.

The genes are TRBV2 and TRBJ2-1, with TRBD2 matching 10 bases. The J segment lost 14 bases and the V segment lost 6 bases, leaving 4 bases of the junction unmatched. CDR3 size: 11 residues. CDR1 is SNHLY, CDR2 FYNNEI, per germline. The CDR3 region has the DNA TGTGCCAGCAGATGGAGCGGGGGGGAGTTCTTC. Translation: CASRWSGGEFF. Full variable domain (missing parts from reference TRBV2 and TRBJ2-1): EPEVTQTPSHQVTQMGQEVILRCVPISNHLYFYWYRQILGQKVEFLVSFYNNEISEKSEIFDDQFSVERPDGSNFTLKIRSTKLEDSAMYFCASRWSGGEFFGPGTRLTVL.

CDR3 protein: CASSQDPLNTDTQYF. The CDR3 DNA reads as TGCGCCAGCAGCCAAGATCCACTAAACACAGATACGCAGTATTTT. J is TRBJ2-3 and V is TRBV4-3, with D unclear. Looked up from germline, CDR1 is LGHNA and CDR2 is YSLEER. The CDR3 is made up of 15 amino acids. Trimming left V 0 bases short and J 2 bases short, with 9 bases between.

This chain links TRBV4-3 with TRBJ2-1; unclear D gene. Trimming took 1 base from V and 4 from J, leaving 8 bases between them. The germline gives CDR1 LGHNA, CDR2 YSLEER. The CDR3 has 14 amino acids. CDR3 in amino acids: CASSQVVRYNEQFF. The CDR3 nucleotides read TGCGCCAGCAGCCAAGTAGTGCGGTACAATGAGCAGTTCTTC.

V usage is TRBV6-5 and J usage is TRBJ2-7; the match to TRBD2 covers 10 bases. Germline V gene lookup returns CDR1 MNHEY and CDR2 SVGAGI. CDR3 size: 15 residues. With V trimmed by 7 bases and J by 7 bases, 13 bases remained unmatched. As DNA, the CDR3 is TGTGCCAGCACCGTAGCGGGGGGACGTTCGGGAGAGCAGTACTTC. It is translated as CASTVAGGRSGEQYF.

The genes are TRBV11-3 and TRBJ2-3; perhaps D is TRBD1 or TRBD2 (5 bases each). V gave up 5 bases and J gave up 2 bases, with 14 bases separating them. The CDR3 runs to 15 residues. Per the germline V gene, CDR1 is SGHNT and CDR2 is YENEEA. DNA for the CDR3: TGTGCCAGCAGCGCCGGGGCTTACCACACAGATACGCAGTATTTT. It is translated as CASSAGAYHTDTQYF.

The sample holds a few counts of this clone. J is TRBJ1-6 and V is TRBV5-1, with TRBD1 matching over 8 bases. Germline assignment: CDR1 SGHRS and CDR2 YFSETQ. The CDR3 length is 16 residues. J lost 0 bases, V lost 1 base, and 0 bases had no gene match. CDR3 sequence (DNA): TGCGCCAGCAGCTTGACAGGGGGCTCCTATAATTCACCCCTCCACTTT. It translates to CASSLTGGSYNSPLHF.

The rearrangement joins TRBV19 to TRBJ1-2; 7 bases line up with TRBD1. The V gene end was trimmed by 3 bases and the J gene end by 8 bases; junction bases not matched to a gene: 6. The germline gives CDR1 LNHDA, CDR2 SQIVND (reference sequence). CDR3 length: 13 amino acids. This CDR3 is CASSIKGAGGYTF. The CDR3 DNA reads as TGTGCCAGTAGTATTAAGGGGGCTGGGGGCTACACCTTC. The full variable domain, rest sourced from reference TRBV19 and TRBJ1-2, is DGGITQSPKYLFRKEGQNVTLSCEQNLNHDAMYWYRQDPGQGLRLIYYSQIVNDFQKGDIAEGYSVSREKKESFPLTVTSAQKNPTAFYLCASSIKGAGGYTFGSGTRLTVV.